This T cell receptor beta chain stems from a study of T cells in Graves' hyperthyroidism and ophthalmopathy. Study findings and constraints: In the blood, most expanded thyroid clonotypes above 0.001 appeared as well.

Trimming left V 0 bases short and J 5 bases short, with 11 bases between. In germline, CDR1 is SGHTS, CDR2 YDEGEE. CDR3 length: 14 residues. Together with thyroid ultrasound, orbital computed tomography, serum thyroxine and TRAb, clinical symptoms were used for diagnoses. Isolation of PBMCs was performed on around 9.8 ml fresh peripheral blood. Amplification targeted TCR beta CDR3 regions from RNA transcripts. Using the HTBI primer set, a first-round RT-PCR was run on the TCR CDR3. TCRdb fed the multiplex PCR reads into MiXCR, producing one record per CDR3 protein. This sample has 450,000 to 500,000 distinct CDR3 sequences, with around a fifth found just once. This clonotype came up a few times. Antigen: not known.

The rearrangement joins TRBV5-8 to TRBJ1-1; perhaps TRBD1 as D (6 bases). Sequenced input: blood. This TCR came from a woman aged 70-85 years with Graves' ophthalmopathy. DNA of the CDR3: TGTGCCAGCAGCTTGGTTACAGGGCAGACTGAAGCTTTCTTT. Protein product: CASSLVTGQTEAFF.